This T cell receptor beta chain was observed in a study of T-cell reconstitution after alpha-beta-depleted transplantation in children. This clonotype appeared many times. Unique molecular identifiers tagged the TCRbeta library. Each CDR3 protein gets one entry after TCRdb re-called the PCR reads with MiXCR. The sample has roughly 300,000 distinct CDR3 sequences, approximately 10% seen once. Germline CDR1 and CDR2: ENHRY and SYGVKD. Trimming removed 10 bases from V and 4 bases from J; junction bases left unmatched: 9. The CDR3 spans 13 residues. Material: PBMCs from the stem cell graft donor, obtained from the stem cell graft. The chain couples TRBV10-3 to TRBJ1-1; TRBD1 matches at 7 bases. The source is a human donor who donated a stem cell graft to a child with acute lymphoblastic leukemia. The CDR3 coding sequence is TGTGCCACAGCTGACAGGGTTTTCACTGAAGCTTTCTTT. Its translation is CATADRVFTEAFF.